Each of the 16 T cell receptor beta chains below was sequenced from the same sample in a study of shared clonotypes between healthy human individuals. Naive CD8 cells were CD45RO-negative, positively selected for CCR7, excluding terminally differentiated effector memory CD45RA+ cells. Here immunoSEQ multiplex PCR was the method, and the copy in TCRdb shows in-frame clones only, minus some. The data hold some 2 million clones, with about 95% observed a single time. Sequencing input: naive CD8+ T cells sorted from blood. Receptors were obtained from a man aged 18-30 years in good health.

The V call is TRBV29-1, the J call TRBJ2-3, with TRBD2 as a possible D gene (6 bases). This CDR3 contains 16 residues. CDR1 is SQVTM, CDR2 ANQGSEA, per germline. The V gene lost 4 bases and the J gene lost 0 bases, with 17 bases spanning the gap. In DNA form, the CDR3 reads TGCAGCGTTGGGCGACTAGTCCGCTTAAGCACAGATACGCAGTATTTT. This translates into CSVGRLVRLSTDTQYF.

This chain uses TRBV4-1 with TRBJ1-3; 7 bases are shared with TRBD1. The V gene end was trimmed by 4 bases and the J gene end by 0 bases; junction bases not matched to a gene: 9. This CDR3 is 17 amino acids long. Germline assignment: CDR1 MGHRA and CDR2 YSYEKL. The CDR3 sequence is CASSPMGQPYSGNTIYF. DNA of the CDR3: TGCGCCAGCAGCCCCATGGGACAGCCGTACTCTGGAAACACCATATATTTT.

The rearrangement links TRBV4-1 to TRBJ2-7, with a tentative D call TRBD1 (5 bases). The V and J ends lost 4 bases and 6 bases respectively, with 19 bases between them. Germline V CDR1 and CDR2: MGHRA, YSYEKL. The CDR3 contains 15 residues. In DNA form, the CDR3 reads TGCGCCAGCAGCCCCTCGACAGCTAAAGGGCTCGAGCAGTACTTC. It specifies CASSPSTAKGLEQYF.

This clone was found once. Other DNA sequences in the sample encode the same CDR3. The chain is built from TRBV9 and TRBJ1-2; TRBD1 might be the D (5 bases). V was trimmed by 0 bases and J by 2 bases, leaving 8 bases between them. The length of the CDR3 is 14 residues. Germline values: CDR1 SGDLS, CDR2 YYNGEE. CDR3 loop: CASSVVPGNYGYTF. CDR3 nucleotide sequence: TGTGCCAGCAGCGTAGTGCCAGGGAACTATGGCTACACCTTC.

The chain carries TRBV5-4 and TRBJ2-2, with a possible D match to TRBD1 (5 bases). V was cut by 6 bases and J by 6 bases, with 12 bases left in between. This CDR3 spans 13 amino acids. The germline gives CDR1 SGHNT, CDR2 YYREEE (reference sequence). The CDR3 protein is CASKSQGAGELFF. The CDR3 DNA follows: TGTGCCAGCAAGAGCCAGGGCGCCGGGGAGCTGTTTTTT.

The chain is built from TRBV5-1 and TRBJ1-1, with D possibly TRBD1 on 5 matching bases. This CDR3 has 15 amino acids. CDR1 is SGHRS and CDR2 is YFSETQ in the germline V gene. Trimming took off 4 bases at V and 5 bases at J, with 18 bases between the two ends. CDR3 nucleotide sequence: TGCGCCAGCAGCGTAAGGACGGGACTTGTGACTGAAGCTTTCTTT. This sequence encodes CASSVRTGLVTEAFF.

The chain is built from TRBV7-3 and TRBJ2-1; TRBD1 aligns across 8 bases. The CDR3 is made up of 15 amino acids. Germline CDR1 reads SGHTA; CDR2 reads FQGTGA. V shed 6 bases and J 2 bases; nucleotides not matched to a gene: 6. The CDR3 spells CASSLDRDTYNEQFF. The CDR3 nucleotides are TGTGCCAGCAGTTTGGACAGGGACACCTACAATGAGCAGTTCTTC.

The chain couples TRBV9 to TRBJ2-3; 9 bases match TRBD2. The germline V gene has CDR1 SGDLS and CDR2 YYNGEE. The trim removed 4 bases at V and 1 base at J, leaving 13 bases unmatched. This CDR3 is built from 18 residues. Here the CDR3 reads CASSPEATSGFRTDTQYF. CDR3 nucleotide sequence: TGTGCCAGCAGCCCAGAGGCGACTAGCGGATTTCGCACAGATACGCAGTATTTT.

This sequence joins TRBV5-4 and TRBJ2-7; D is unclear. V gave up 0 bases and J gave up 6 bases, with 7 bases separating them. CDR1 and CDR2 from the germline V gene are SGHNT and YYREEE (reference sequence). This CDR3 contains 12 residues. The DNA for the CDR3 is TGTGCCAGCAGCTTGGGAACCACCGAGCAGTACTTC. Amino acids: CASSLGTTEQYF.

The rearrangement joins TRBV9 to TRBJ2-3; 10 nucleotides align to TRBD2. J was trimmed by 0 bases and V by 0 bases; bases with no gene match: 10. CDR1 is SGDLS and CDR2 is YYNGEE in the germline V gene. The CDR3 loop spans 19 amino acids. The CDR3 sequence is CASSVAETSGFSSTDTQYF. The CDR3 region has the DNA TGTGCCAGCAGCGTAGCTGAGACTAGCGGGTTCTCTAGCACAGATACGCAGTATTTT.

V usage is TRBV27 and J usage is TRBJ1-1; D might be TRBD1 (5 bases). Germline V lookup: CDR1 MNHEY, CDR2 SMNVEV (reference sequence). The V and J ends lost 8 bases and 1 base respectively, with 14 bases between them. This CDR3 comprises 14 residues. The CDR3 region has the DNA TGTGCCAGCGCGGGACGAACCTCGAACACTGAAGCTTTCTTT. Protein sequence: CASAGRTSNTEAFF.

The chain employs TRBV19 and TRBJ1-4, with no clear D. This CDR3 has 15 residues. Germline CDR1 and CDR2: LNHDA and SQIVND (reference sequence). With 7 bases removed from V and 0 bases from J, the gap between germline ends came to 12 bases. The CDR3 here is CASTKTPTTNEKLFF. CDR3 nucleotide sequence: TGTGCCAGTACCAAGACCCCAACAACTAATGAAAAACTGTTTTTT.

This chain joins TRBV15 and TRBJ2-7; TRBD1 agrees at 9 bases. V lost 2 bases to trimming and J lost 3 bases; unmatched junction nucleotides: 5. This CDR3 is built from 15 residues. CDR1 LNHNV and CDR2 YYDKDF come from the germline V gene (reference sequence). The CDR3 DNA reads TGTGCCACCAGCAGAACCGGGACAGGGATCTACGAGCAGTACTTC. It is translated as CATSRTGTGIYEQYF.

The chain carries TRBV6-6 and TRBJ2-7; 9 bases agree with TRBD2. V was pared by 5 bases and J by 0 bases, with 2 bases of the junction left unmatched. The CDR3 runs to 14 residues. From germline, CDR1 is MNHNY and CDR2 SVGAGI (reference sequence). Here the CDR3 reads CASSRTSDSYEQYF. Here the CDR3 DNA reads TGTGCCAGCAGTCGGACTAGCGACTCCTACGAGCAGTACTTC.

The J gene is TRBJ2-7, the V gene TRBV9, with 7 bases matching TRBD1. V shed 4 bases and J 0 bases; nucleotides not matched to a gene: 13. Germline CDR1 SGDLS, CDR2 YYNGEE. The CDR3 contains 17 residues. CDR3 protein: CASSRDSGRMGSYEQYF. The CDR3 nucleotides read TGTGCCAGCAGCCGGGACAGTGGAAGAATGGGCTCCTACGAGCAGTACTTC.

This clone was detected once. This chain uses TRBV9 with TRBJ2-7; 9 bases align to TRBD2. The CDR3 consists of 16 residues. CDR1 SGDLS and CDR2 YYNGEE come from the germline V gene. After removal of 0 bases from V and 3 bases from J, the junction contained 7 bases not matched to a gene. The CDR3 region is CASSVESLAGHYEQYF. In DNA form, the CDR3 reads TGTGCCAGCAGCGTAGAATCACTAGCGGGCCACTACGAGCAGTACTTC.